This T cell receptor beta chain was obtained from a study of shared clonotypes between healthy human individuals. Study summary: Plates per donor: three CD4 naive, three CD4 memory, two CD8 naive, one CD8 memory. Study results and caveats: Non-shared clonotypes were found to have lower generation probabilities than the clonotypes that were shared by all four of the sorted-subset donors.

Only CD45RO-negative cells positively selected for CCR7 counted as naive CD8 cells, so terminally differentiated effector memory CD45RA+ cells were excluded. HIV-negative, healthy adults without recent acute infections or vaccinations were the donors. Within Nashville, Tennessee resided all donors, each a Caucasian adult. Here immunoSEQ multiplex PCR was the method, and the copy in TCRdb shows in-frame clones only, minus some. The profile covers hundreds of thousands of clones, with approximately 96% appearing a single time and around 0.1% taken by the ten largest. For this clone: Its antigen is not known.

Germline V gene sequence: CDR1 MNHEY, CDR2 SMNVEV (reference sequence). Deletions cut 9 bases from V and 5 bases from J, with 14 bases between. The CDR3 loop spans 14 amino acids. The sequenced sample was naive CD8+ T cells sorted from blood. The sequence was obtained from a woman in her thirties in good health. The rearrangement links TRBV27 to TRBJ1-6, with D unclear. CDR3 bases: TGTGCCAGTCCCACGGGGAGCCATAATTCACCCCTCCACTTT. As protein: CASPTGSHNSPLHF.